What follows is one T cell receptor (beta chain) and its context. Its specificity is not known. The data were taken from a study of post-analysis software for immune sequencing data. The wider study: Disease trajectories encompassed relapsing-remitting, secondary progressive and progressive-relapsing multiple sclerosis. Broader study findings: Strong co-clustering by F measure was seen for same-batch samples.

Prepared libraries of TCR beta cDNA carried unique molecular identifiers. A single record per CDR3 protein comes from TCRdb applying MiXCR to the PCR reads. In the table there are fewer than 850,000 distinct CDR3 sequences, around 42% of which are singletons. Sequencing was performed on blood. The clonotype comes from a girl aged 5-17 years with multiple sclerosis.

CDR3 sequence reads: CASSALLGGGRGNEQFF. The CDR3 DNA follows: TGTGCCAGCAGCGCCCTGCTAGGGGGAGGCCGAGGCAATGAGCAGTTCTTC. The rearrangement links TRBV7-2 to TRBJ2-1; the D call may be TRBD1 or TRBD2 (6 bases each). Germline V gene data show CDR1 as SGHTA and CDR2 as FQGNSA. This CDR3 comprises 17 residues. Trimming removed 5 bases from V and 6 bases from J, with 23 bases in between.